The 2 T cell receptor beta chains reported below all come from one sample, sequenced in a study of shared clonotypes between healthy human individuals. TCRdb's copy holds only in-frame clones and misses some; the assay was immunoSEQ multiplex PCR. Here the sample spans around 700,000 clones, about 78% being singletons. The material sequenced was memory CD4+ T cells sorted from blood. The subset denotes: CD45RA-negative fraction. The receptors here all came from a woman aged 25 to 45 in good health.

The chain joins TRBV6-6 to TRBJ2-3; D possibly uses TRBD1 or TRBD2 (5 bases each). The CDR3 consists of 16 residues. V was pared by 1 base and J by 0 bases, with 11 bases between. Germline V gene data show CDR1 as MNHNY and CDR2 as SVGAGI (reference sequence). CDR3: CASSYLGELSTDTQYF. As DNA, the CDR3 is TGTGCCAGCAGTTACTTGGGGGAGTTGAGCACAGATACGCAGTATTTT.

The chain combines TRBV11-2 with TRBJ2-7; the D call may be TRBD1 or TRBD2 (5 bases each). V gave up 2 bases and J gave up 4 bases, with 15 bases separating them. Per germline, CDR1 SGHAT and CDR2 FQNNGV. The CDR3 has 15 amino acids. This chain's CDR3 is CASSLSSGWGYEQYF. The CDR3 DNA reads TGTGCCAGCAGCTTATCATCGGGATGGGGGTACGAGCAGTACTTC.